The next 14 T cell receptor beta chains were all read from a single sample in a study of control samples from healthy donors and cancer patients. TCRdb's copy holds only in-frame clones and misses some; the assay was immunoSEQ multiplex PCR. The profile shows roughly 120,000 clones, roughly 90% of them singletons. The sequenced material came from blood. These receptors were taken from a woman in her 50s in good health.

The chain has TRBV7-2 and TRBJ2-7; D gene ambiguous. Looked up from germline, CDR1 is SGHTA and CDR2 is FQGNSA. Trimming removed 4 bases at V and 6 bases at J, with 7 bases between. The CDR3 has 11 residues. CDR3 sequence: CASSSAVEQYV. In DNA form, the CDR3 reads TGTGCCAGCAGCTCCGCGGTCGAGCAGTACGTC.

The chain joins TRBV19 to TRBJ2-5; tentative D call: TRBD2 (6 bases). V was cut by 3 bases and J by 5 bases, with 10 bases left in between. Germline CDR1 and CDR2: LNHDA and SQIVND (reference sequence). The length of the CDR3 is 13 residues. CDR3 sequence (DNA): TGTGCCAGTAGTATTAGCGGTGGGGAGACCCAGTACTTC. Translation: CASSISGGETQYF.

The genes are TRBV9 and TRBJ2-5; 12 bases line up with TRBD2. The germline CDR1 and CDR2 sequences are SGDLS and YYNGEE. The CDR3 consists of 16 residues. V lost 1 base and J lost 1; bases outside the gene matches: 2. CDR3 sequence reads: CASSVSSGGGQETQYF. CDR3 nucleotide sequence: TGTGCCAGCAGCGTATCTAGCGGGGGGGGCCAAGAGACCCAGTACTTC.

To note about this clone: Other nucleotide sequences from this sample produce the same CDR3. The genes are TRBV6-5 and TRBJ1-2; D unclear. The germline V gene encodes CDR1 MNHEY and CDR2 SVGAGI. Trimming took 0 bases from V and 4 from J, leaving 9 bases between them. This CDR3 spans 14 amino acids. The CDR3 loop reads CASSYSKGGYGYTF. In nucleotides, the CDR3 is TGTGCCAGCAGTTACTCGAAGGGAGGCTATGGCTACACCTTC.

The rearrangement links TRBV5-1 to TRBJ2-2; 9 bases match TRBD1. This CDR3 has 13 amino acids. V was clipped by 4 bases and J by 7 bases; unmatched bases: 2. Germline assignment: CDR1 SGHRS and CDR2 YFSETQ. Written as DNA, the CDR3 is TGCGCCAGCAGCGCGGGACAGGGCGGGGAGCTGTTTTTT. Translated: CASSAGQGGELFF.

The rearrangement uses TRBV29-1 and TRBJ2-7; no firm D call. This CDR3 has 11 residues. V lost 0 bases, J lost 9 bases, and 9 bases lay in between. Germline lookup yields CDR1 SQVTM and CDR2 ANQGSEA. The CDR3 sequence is CSVEDIGGQYF. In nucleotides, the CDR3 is TGCAGCGTTGAAGATATAGGTGGGCAGTACTTC.

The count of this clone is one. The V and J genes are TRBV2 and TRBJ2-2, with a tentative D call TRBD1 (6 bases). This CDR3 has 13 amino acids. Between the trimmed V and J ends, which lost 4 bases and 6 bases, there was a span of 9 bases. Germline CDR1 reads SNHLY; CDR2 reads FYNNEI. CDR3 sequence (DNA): TGTGCCAGCAGTGTACAGGGTTCCGGGGAGCTGTTTTTT. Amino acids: CASSVQGSGELFF.

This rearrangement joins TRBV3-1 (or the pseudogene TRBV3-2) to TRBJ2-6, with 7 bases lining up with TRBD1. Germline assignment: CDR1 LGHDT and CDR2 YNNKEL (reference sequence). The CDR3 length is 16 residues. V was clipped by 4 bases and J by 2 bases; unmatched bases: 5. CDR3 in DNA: TGTGCCAGCAGCCGGGACAGCGGAACTGGGGCCAACGTCCTGACTTTC. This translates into CASSRDSGTGANVLTF.

The CDR3 protein is CASSPRRAGGRGETQYF. As DNA, the CDR3 is TGTGCCAGCAGCCCACGACGGGCGGGGGGTCGGGGAGAGACCCAGTACTTC. V usage is TRBV9 and J usage is TRBJ2-5, with TRBD2 matching over 8 bases. J gave up 4 bases and V 4 bases, and 15 bases lay outside the gene matches. The CDR3 spans 17 residues. CDR1 SGDLS and CDR2 YYNGEE come from the germline V gene.

CDR3 sequence reads: CATSDRDRVRLGRAGELFF. CDR3 nucleotides: TGTGCCACCAGTGACAGGGACCGGGTCCGATTGGGGCGGGCCGGGGAGCTGTTTTTT. The chain recombines TRBV24-1 with TRBJ2-2; D is perhaps TRBD1 or TRBD2 (5 bases each). V lost 4 bases to trimming and J lost 6 bases, with 26 bases between them. The CDR3 is 19 residues long. The germline CDR1 and CDR2 sequences are KGHDR and SFDVKD.

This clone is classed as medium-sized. The CDR3 DNA reads as TGTGCCAGCAGCTTAGGCAGGACAGGGCGTCGCACAGATACGCAGTATTTT. The encoded protein is CASSLGRTGRRTDTQYF. This chain joins TRBV7-9 and TRBJ2-3; TRBD1 matches 8 bases. Germline V gene lookup returns CDR1 SEHNR and CDR2 FQNEAQ (reference sequence). J gave up 1 base and V 1 base, and 7 bases lay outside the gene matches. The CDR3 has 17 residues. The whole variable domain, filled in from reference TRBV7-9 and TRBJ2-3, reads DTGVSQNPRHKITKRGQNVTFRCDPISEHNRLYWYRQTLGQGPEFLTYFQNEAQLEKSRLLSDRFSAERPKGSFSTLEIQRTEQGDSAMYLCASSLGRTGRRTDTQYFGPGTRLTVL.

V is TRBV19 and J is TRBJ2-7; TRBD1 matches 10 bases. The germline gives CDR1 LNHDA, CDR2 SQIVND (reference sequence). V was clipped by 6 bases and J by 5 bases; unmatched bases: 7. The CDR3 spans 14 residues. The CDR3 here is CASRRTGGSNEQYF. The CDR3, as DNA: TGTGCCAGTAGACGGACAGGGGGTTCGAACGAGCAGTACTTC.

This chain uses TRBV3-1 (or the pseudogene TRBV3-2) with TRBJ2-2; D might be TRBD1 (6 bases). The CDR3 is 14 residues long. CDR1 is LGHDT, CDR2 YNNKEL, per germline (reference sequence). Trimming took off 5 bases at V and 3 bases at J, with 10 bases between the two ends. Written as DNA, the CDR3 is TGTGCCAGCAGCGGCAGGGGCGACACCGGGGAGCTGTTTTTT. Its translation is CASSGRGDTGELFF.

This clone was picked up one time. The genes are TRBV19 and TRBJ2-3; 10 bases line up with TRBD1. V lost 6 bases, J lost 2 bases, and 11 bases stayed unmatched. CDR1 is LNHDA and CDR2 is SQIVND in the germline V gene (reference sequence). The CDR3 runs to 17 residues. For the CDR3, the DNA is TGTGCCAGTAGGCCGGGACAGGGGTTCAAAACCACAGATACGCAGTATTTT. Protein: CASRPGQGFKTTDTQYF.